This T cell receptor beta chain was captured by sequencing in a study of blood T cell repertoires in COVID-19. Study-wide context: PBMCs, B-cell-depleted T cells, or T cells provided the cDNA or gDNA that made up the material.

The data were produced by immunoSEQ multiplex PCR, yet TCRdb's version contains in-frame clones alone and is incomplete. The sample holds 30,000 to 40,000 clones, roughly four fifths seen once. Germline CDR1 is SGHTA and CDR2 is FQGTGA. The junction had 0 bases not matched to a gene; V was cut back by 5 bases and J by 5 bases. The CDR3 covers 13 residues. Sequenced: peripheral blood. The origin of this receptor is a man older than 75 with active or convalescent COVID-19. The gene calls are TRBV7-3 and TRBJ2-2, with 9 bases fitting TRBD1. CDR3 nucleotides: TGTGCCAGCAGCGGGACAGGGACCGGGGAGCTGTTTTTT. This translates into CASSGTGTGELFF.